Each of the 14 T cell receptor beta chains below was sequenced from the same sample in a study of blood T cell repertoires in COVID-19. Libraries were prepared by immunoSEQ multiplex PCR; TCRdb keeps only in-frame clonotypes and omits some of them. The data hold some 160,000 clones, with almost 80% observed a single time. Sequenced material: peripheral blood. The receptor source for this set is a man between 50 and 59 years old with active or convalescent COVID-19.

The CDR3 protein is CASSQDRGPSETQYF. The DNA for the CDR3 is TGTGCCAGCAGCCAGGACAGGGGTCCTTCAGAGACCCAGTACTTC. J is TRBJ2-5 and V is TRBV14, with 9 bases identical to TRBD1. V was clipped by 3 bases and J by 4 bases; unmatched bases: 6. The germline V gene has CDR1 SGHDN and CDR2 FVKESK. The CDR3 covers 15 residues.

This clone was detected a few times. V gene TRBV19 combines with J gene TRBJ2-2; 14 bases are a match to TRBD2. There are 15 residues in the CDR3. The V gene end was trimmed by 10 bases and the J gene end by 5 bases; junction bases not matched to a gene: 6. From germline, CDR1 is LNHDA and CDR2 SQIVND (reference sequence). CDR3 coding DNA: TGTGCCACCGCCGGGACTAGCGGGAGTACCGGGGAGCTGTTTTTT. Its protein is CATAGTSGSTGELFF. The whole variable domain, filled in from reference TRBV19 and TRBJ2-2, reads DGGITQSPKYLFRKEGQNVTLSCEQNLNHDAMYWYRQDPGQGLRLIYYSQIVNDFQKGDIAEGYSVSREKKESFPLTVTSAQKNPTAFYLCATAGTSGSTGELFFGEGSRLTVL.

This chain uses TRBV24-1 with TRBJ2-3, with TRBD1 identical over 8 bases. Trimming removed 9 bases from V and 2 bases from J; junction bases left unmatched: 3. The CDR3 consists of 13 residues. The germline CDR1 and CDR2 sequences are KGHDR and SFDVKD. The CDR3 loop is CATEGQVTDTQYF. As DNA, the CDR3 is TGTGCCACCGAGGGACAGGTCACAGATACGCAGTATTTT.

The chain links TRBV7-3 to TRBJ2-3, with TRBD2 matching 11 bases. Germline V gives CDR1 SGHTA, CDR2 FQGTGA. This CDR3 has 17 residues. The V segment lost 5 bases and the J segment 6 bases; nucleotides outside the gene matches: 13. The CDR3 DNA reads TGTGCCAGCAGCCCTCTTAGACTAGCGGGACCAGCGGATACGCAGTATTTT. Translated, it gives CASSPLRLAGPADTQYF.

To note about this clone: Sequence at one end of the junction differs from germline and may be a read error. CDR3 nucleotide sequence: TGTGTCAGCAGTTTAATCAGGGTAGACTCCTACAATGAGCAGTTCTTC. Translation gives CVSSLIRVDSYNEQFF. V gene TRBV27 combines with J gene TRBJ2-1; the D gene is possibly TRBD1 (5 bases). The germline V gene has CDR1 MNHEY and CDR2 SMNVEV (reference sequence). The CDR3 contains 16 residues.

The chain uses TRBV2 and TRBJ2-7, with TRBD2 matching 10 bases. Unmatched junction bases numbered 6, after V lost 8 bases and J lost 2 bases. CDR3 length equals 14 residues. CDR1 is SNHLY, CDR2 FYNNEI, per germline. The CDR3 DNA reads as TGTGCCAGCCGTGGACTAGCGGTAACCTACGAGCAGTACTTC. It encodes CASRGLAVTYEQYF.

The V call is TRBV4-1, the J call TRBJ2-7, with 7 bases aligning to TRBD1. CDR1 and CDR2 (germline): MGHRA, YSYEKL. The CDR3 runs 15 residues. V lost 1 base, J lost 2 bases, and 5 bases stayed unmatched. The CDR3 DNA follows: TGCGCCAGCAGCCAAGTCTTGACAGGGCCCTACGAGCAGTACTTC. Its translation is CASSQVLTGPYEQYF.

The chain uses TRBV28 and TRBJ1-1, with D tentatively TRBD1 (5 bases). Trimming shortened V by 3 bases and J by 7 bases, and 15 bases separated the two germline ends. Germline assignment: CDR1 MDHEN and CDR2 SYDVKM. This CDR3 contains 14 residues. CDR3 in amino acids: CASSFPRGVGEAFF. Here the CDR3 DNA reads TGTGCCAGCAGTTTCCCCCGGGGGGTTGGTGAAGCTTTCTTT.

This clone was recorded only once. The J gene is TRBJ1-3, the V gene TRBV3-1 (or the pseudogene TRBV3-2); perhaps TRBD1 as D (5 bases). CDR1 is LGHDT, CDR2 YNNKEL, per germline (reference sequence). V was shortened by 4 bases and J by 0 bases, with 10 bases between the two germline ends. This CDR3 is built from 15 residues. CDR3 DNA: TGTGCCAGCAGCCCAATCCAGGGCTCTGGAAACACCATATATTTT. Its translation: CASSPIQGSGNTIYF.

The rearrangement joins TRBV6-5 to TRBJ2-5; 12 nucleotides agree with TRBD2. The V segment lost 8 bases and the J segment 5 bases; nucleotides outside the gene matches: 9. CDR1 is MNHEY and CDR2 is SVGAGI in the germline V gene. The CDR3 is 15 amino acids. The CDR3 coding sequence is TGTGCCAGCTGCCTAGCGGGAGGGCCTGGGGAGACCCAGTACTTC. It specifies CASCLAGGPGETQYF.

The DNA for the CDR3 is TGTGCCAGCAGTTTAGTTAGTCGGAATGAGCAGTTCTTC. Translating gives CASSLVSRNEQFF. This chain uses TRBV28 with TRBJ2-1, with D hard to call. The V gene's germline CDR1 is MDHEN and CDR2 SYDVKM. Trimming removed 2 bases at V and 7 bases at J, with 9 bases between. The CDR3 consists of 13 residues.

This chain links TRBV10-3 with TRBJ2-1, with 14 positions matching TRBD2. V was pared by 3 bases and J by 0 bases, with 10 bases of the junction left unmatched. Germline loops: CDR1 ENHRY, CDR2 SYGVKD. The CDR3 sequence is 20 residues long. CDR3 loop: CAISDARSGTSGGSYNEQFF. In DNA, the CDR3 is TGTGCCATCAGTGATGCGCGTTCCGGGACTAGCGGGGGCTCCTACAATGAGCAGTTCTTC.

The chain joins TRBV4-1 to TRBJ2-7, with TRBD2 matching over 10 bases. The ends lost 4 bases at V and 3 bases at J; junction bases unmatched: 9. From germline, CDR1 is MGHRA and CDR2 YSYEKL. This CDR3 is built from 16 residues. CDR3 sequence: CASSPGRSGRGYEQYF. CDR3 DNA sequence: TGCGCCAGCAGCCCTGGTCGCAGCGGGAGGGGCTACGAGCAGTACTTC.

The chain carries TRBV10-3 and TRBJ2-2; 10 bases map to TRBD1. The V gene's germline CDR1 is ENHRY and CDR2 SYGVKD. This CDR3 has 14 residues. J was trimmed by 4 bases and V by 10 bases; bases with no gene match: 6. CDR3 nucleotides: TGTGCCACTCTGGACAGGGGGACCACCGGGGAGCTGTTTTTT. Its translation: CATLDRGTTGELFF.